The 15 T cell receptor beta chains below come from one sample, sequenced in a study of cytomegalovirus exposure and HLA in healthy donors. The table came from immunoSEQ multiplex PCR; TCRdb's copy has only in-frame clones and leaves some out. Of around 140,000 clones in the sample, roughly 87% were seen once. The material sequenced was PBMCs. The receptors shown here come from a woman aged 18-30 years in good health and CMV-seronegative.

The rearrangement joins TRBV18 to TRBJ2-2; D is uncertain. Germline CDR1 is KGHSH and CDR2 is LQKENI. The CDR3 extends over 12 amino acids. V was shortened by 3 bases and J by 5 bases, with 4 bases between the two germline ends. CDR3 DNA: TGTGCCAGCTCACCCGGGACCGGGGAGCTGTTTTTT. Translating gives CASSPGTGELFF. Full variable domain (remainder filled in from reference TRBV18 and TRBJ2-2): NAGVMQNPRHLVRRRGQEARLRCSPMKGHSHVYWYRQLPEEGLKFMVYLQKENIIDESGMPKERFSAEFPKEGPSILRIQQVVRGDSAAYFCASSPGTGELFFGEGSRLTVL.

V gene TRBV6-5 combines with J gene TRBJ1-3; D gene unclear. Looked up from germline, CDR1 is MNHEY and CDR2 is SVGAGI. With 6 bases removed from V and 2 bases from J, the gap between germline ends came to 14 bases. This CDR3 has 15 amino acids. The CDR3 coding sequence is TGTGCCAGCAGCACCACCGCGAGGGCTGGAAACACCATATATTTT. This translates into CASSTTARAGNTIYF.

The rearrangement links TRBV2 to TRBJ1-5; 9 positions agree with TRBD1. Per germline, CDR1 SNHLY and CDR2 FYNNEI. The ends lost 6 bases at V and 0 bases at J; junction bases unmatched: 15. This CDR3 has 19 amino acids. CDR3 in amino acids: CASRGWAQGAGGSNQPQHF. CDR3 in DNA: TGTGCCAGCAGGGGGTGGGCACAGGGGGCAGGAGGTAGCAATCAGCCCCAGCATTTT.

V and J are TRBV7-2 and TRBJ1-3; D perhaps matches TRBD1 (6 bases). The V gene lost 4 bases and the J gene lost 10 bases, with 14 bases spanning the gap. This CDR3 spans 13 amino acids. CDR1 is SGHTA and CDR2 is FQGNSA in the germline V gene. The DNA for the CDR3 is TGTGCCAGCAGCTCGGCGTACAGGGAGACCATATATTTT. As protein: CASSSAYRETIYF.

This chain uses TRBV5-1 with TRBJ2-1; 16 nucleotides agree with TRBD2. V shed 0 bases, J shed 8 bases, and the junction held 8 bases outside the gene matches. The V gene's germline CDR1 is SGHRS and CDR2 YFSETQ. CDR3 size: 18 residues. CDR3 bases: TGCGCCAGCAGCTTGGCGTTGGGGACTAGCGGGGGGGCAGATGAGCAGTTCTTC. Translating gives CASSLALGTSGGADEQFF.

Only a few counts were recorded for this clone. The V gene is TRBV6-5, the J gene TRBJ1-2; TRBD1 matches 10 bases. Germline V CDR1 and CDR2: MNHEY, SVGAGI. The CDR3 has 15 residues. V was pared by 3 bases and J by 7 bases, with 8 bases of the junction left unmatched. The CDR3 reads CASSYLWTGGAGYTF. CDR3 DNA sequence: TGTGCCAGCAGTTATCTCTGGACAGGGGGAGCTGGCTACACCTTC.

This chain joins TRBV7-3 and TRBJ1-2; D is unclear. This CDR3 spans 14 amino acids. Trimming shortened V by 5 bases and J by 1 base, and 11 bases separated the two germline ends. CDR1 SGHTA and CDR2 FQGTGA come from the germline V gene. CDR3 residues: CASSPDSSNYGYTF. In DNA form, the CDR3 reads TGTGCCAGCAGCCCTGACTCCAGTAACTATGGCTACACCTTC.

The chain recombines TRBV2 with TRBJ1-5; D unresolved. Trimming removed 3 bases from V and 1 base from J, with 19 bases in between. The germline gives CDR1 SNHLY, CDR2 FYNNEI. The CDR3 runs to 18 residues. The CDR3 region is CASSEKARVASSNQPQHF. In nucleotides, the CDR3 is TGTGCCAGCAGTGAGAAGGCCCGGGTCGCGTCGAGCAATCAGCCCCAGCATTTT.

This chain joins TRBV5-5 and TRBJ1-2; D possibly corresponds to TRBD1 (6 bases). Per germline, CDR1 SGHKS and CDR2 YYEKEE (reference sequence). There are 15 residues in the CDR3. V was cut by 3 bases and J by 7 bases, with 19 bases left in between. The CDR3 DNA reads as TGTGCCAGCAGCTCTAACCTCCAGGGGTCGTCTGGCTACACCTTC. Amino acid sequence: CASSSNLQGSSGYTF.

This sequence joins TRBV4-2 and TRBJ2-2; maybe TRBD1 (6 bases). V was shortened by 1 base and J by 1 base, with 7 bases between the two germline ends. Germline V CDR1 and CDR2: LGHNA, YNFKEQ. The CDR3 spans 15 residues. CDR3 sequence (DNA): TGTGCCAGCAGCCAAGGGGGGCAGAACACCGGGGAGCTGTTTTTT. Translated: CASSQGGQNTGELFF.

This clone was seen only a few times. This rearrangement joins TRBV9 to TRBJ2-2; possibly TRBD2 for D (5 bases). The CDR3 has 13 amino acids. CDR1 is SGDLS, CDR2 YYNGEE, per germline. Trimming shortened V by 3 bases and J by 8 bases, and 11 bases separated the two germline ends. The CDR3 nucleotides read TGTGCCAGCAGCGACGACGGGGTTGGGGAGCTGTTTTTT. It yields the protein CASSDDGVGELFF.

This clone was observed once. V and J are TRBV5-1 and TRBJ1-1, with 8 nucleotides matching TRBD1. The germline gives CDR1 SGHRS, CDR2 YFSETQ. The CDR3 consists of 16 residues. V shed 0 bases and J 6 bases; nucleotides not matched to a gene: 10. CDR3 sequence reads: CASSLDGRGPRAEAFF. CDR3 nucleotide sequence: TGCGCCAGCAGCTTGGATGGCAGGGGGCCACGCGCTGAAGCTTTCTTT.

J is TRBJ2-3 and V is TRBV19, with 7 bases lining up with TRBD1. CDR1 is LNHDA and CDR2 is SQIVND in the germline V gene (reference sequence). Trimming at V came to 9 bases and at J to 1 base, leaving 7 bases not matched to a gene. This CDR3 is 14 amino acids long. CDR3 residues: CARLTGTGTDTQYF. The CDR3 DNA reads TGTGCCAGGCTTACCGGGACAGGCACAGATACGCAGTATTTT.

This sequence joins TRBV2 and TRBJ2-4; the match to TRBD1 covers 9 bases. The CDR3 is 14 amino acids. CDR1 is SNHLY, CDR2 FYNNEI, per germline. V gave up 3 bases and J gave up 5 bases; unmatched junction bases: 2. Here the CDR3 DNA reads TGTGCCAGCAGTGATAGGACAGGGGAAAACATTCAGTACTTC. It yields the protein CASSDRTGENIQYF. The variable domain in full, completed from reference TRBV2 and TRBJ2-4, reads EPEVTQTPSHQVTQMGQEVILRCVPISNHLYFYWYRQILGQKVEFLVSFYNNEISEKSEIFDDQFSVERPDGSNFTLKIRSTKLEDSAMYFCASSDRTGENIQYFGAGTRLSVL.

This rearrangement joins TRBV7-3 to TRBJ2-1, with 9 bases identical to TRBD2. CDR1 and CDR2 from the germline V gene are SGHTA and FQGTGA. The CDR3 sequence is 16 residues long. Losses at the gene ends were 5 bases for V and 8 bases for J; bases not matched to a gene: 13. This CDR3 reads CASSPLSAGGLYEQFF. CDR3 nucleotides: TGTGCCAGCAGCCCCCTCTCAGCGGGGGGTCTCTATGAGCAGTTCTTC.